This TCR beta chain was identified in a study of T cells in Graves' hyperthyroidism and ophthalmopathy. Study at large: Once the initial diagnosis was made, peripheral blood was obtained before any treatment.

Whole-study findings and limits: Within blood appeared most thyroid clonotypes that had expanded above 0.001.

TCR beta CDR3 regions were amplified from RNA transcripts. A first-round RT-PCR of the TCR CDR3 used the HTBI primer set. From the multiplex PCR reads, TCRdb called clonotypes with MiXCR, one entry per CDR3 protein. Among about 130,000 distinct CDR3 sequences listed, approximately 20% were seen once. Worth noting for this clonotype: What it binds is not known.

The V gene lost 6 bases and the J gene lost 1 base, with 11 bases spanning the gap. CDR1 and CDR2 (germline): MDHEN, SYDVKM. This CDR3 is 14 amino acids long. The sequencing input was blood. This chain links TRBV28 with TRBJ2-3; no clear D gene. The sequence came from a woman in her 50s with Graves' hyperthyroidism that later progressed to Graves' ophthalmopathy. This chain's CDR3 is CASSPGGRTDTQYF. The CDR3 nucleotides are TGTGCCAGCAGCCCAGGTGGACGCACAGATACGCAGTATTTT.